Here is one TCR beta chain with its context. This sample is part of a study of shared clonotypes between healthy human individuals. The donors were all Caucasian adults (living in Nashville, Tennessee). Germline CDR1 is SGHRS and CDR2 is YFSETQ. There are 14 residues in the CDR3. With 0 bases clipped from V and 6 bases from J, the junction kept 1 base outside the gene matches. TCRdb's table, derived via immunoSEQ multiplex PCR, lists solely in-frame clones and lacks some. Of 2 million to 2.5 million clones in the sample, roughly 95% are singletons; the top ten hold roughly 0.13%. This chain connects TRBV5-1 to TRBJ2-3; 10 bases map to TRBD2. Specimen: naive CD4+ T cells sorted from blood. The subset was: CD45RA+ positively selected. The sequence was obtained from a man aged 18 to 35 in good health. The CDR3 nucleotides read TGCGCCAGCAGCTTGGCTAGCGGGGGCGATACGCAGTATTTT. Translated: CASSLASGGDTQYF.